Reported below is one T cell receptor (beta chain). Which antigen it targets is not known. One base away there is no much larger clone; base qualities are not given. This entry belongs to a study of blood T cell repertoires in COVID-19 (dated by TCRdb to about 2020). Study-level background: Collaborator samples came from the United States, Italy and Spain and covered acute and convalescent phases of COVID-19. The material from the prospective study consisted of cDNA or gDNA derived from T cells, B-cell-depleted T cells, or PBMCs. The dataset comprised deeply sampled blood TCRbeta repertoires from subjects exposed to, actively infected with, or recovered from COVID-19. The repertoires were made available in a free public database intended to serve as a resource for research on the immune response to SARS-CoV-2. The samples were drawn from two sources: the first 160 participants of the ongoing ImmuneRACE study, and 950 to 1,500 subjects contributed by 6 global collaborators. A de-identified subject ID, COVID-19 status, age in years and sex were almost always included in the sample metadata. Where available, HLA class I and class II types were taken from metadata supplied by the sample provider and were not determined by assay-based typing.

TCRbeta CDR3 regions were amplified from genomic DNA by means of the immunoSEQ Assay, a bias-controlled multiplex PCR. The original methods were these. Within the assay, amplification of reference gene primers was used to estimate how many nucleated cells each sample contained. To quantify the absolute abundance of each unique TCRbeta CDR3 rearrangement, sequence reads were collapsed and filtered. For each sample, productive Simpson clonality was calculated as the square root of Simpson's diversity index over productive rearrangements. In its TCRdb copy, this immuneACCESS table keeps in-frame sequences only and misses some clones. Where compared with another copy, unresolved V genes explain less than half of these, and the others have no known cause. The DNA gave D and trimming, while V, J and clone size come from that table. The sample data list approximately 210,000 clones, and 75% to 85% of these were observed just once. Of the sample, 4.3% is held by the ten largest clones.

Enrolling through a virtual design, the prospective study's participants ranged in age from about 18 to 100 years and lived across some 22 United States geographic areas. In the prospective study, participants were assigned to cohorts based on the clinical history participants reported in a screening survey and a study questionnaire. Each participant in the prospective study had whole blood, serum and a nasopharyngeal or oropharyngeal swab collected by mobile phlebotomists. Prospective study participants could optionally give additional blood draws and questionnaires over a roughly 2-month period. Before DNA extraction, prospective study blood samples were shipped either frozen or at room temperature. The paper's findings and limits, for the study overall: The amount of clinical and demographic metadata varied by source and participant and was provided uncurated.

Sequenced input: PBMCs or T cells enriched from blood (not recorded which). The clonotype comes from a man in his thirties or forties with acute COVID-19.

CDR3 sequence: CASSKQGARTEAFF. The DNA reads TGCGCCAGCAGTAAGCAGGGGGCGCGCACTGAAGCTTTCTTT. This chain is built from TRBV10-2 and TRBJ1-1, with TRBD1 identical over 8 junction bases. The germline V gene yields WSHSY for CDR1 and SAAADI for CDR2. V trim: 5 bases; J trim: 4 bases; unmatched bases: 6. The CDR3 spans 14 residues, from the cysteine through the phenylalanine. CDR3 DNA only is kept here, 42 bases in frame from base 1.